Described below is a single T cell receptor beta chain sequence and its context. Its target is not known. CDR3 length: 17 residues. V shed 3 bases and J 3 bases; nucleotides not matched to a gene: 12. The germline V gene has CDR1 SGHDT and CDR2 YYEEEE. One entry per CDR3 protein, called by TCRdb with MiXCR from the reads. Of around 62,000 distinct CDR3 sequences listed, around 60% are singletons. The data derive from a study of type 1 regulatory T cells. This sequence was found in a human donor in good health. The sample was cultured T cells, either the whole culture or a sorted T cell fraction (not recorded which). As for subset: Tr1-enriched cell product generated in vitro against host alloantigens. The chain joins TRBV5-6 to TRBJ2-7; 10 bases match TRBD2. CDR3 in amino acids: CASSSNSWLAGDYEQYF. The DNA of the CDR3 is TGTGCCAGCAGCTCTAATTCGTGGCTAGCGGGAGACTACGAGCAGTACTTC.